This TCR beta chain was documented in a study of identical twins. Per germline, CDR1 LGHDT and CDR2 YNNKEL (reference sequence). The V gene end was trimmed by 4 bases and the J gene end by 3 bases; junction bases not matched to a gene: 5. The CDR3 loop spans 15 amino acids. One entry per CDR3 protein, called by TCRdb with MiXCR from the 5' RACE reads. The sample consists of around 530,000 distinct CDR3 sequences, nearly 15% of them appearing once. These records were also assigned to another study, of yellow fever vaccine responses in identical twins.

Sequences were obtained from CD4+ T cells sorted from blood. The chain joins TRBV3-1 to TRBJ1-5; TRBD1 matches at 8 bases. The source of this sequence is a woman aged 18-29 years in good health. The CDR3 is CASSPGTGFNQPQHF. DNA for the CDR3: TGTGCCAGCAGCCCCGGGACAGGCTTCAATCAGCCCCAGCATTTT.